This T cell receptor beta chain was found in a study of cytotoxic CD8 clonotypes in ibrutinib-treated CLL. Study-wide background: Among responders, about 24 were partial and 2 complete; after median approximately 6 years, around 14 stayed remitted and some twelve progressed.

Findings of the study overall: Public clonotypes were rare and shrank or held steady on treatment. In comparison with age-matched healthy donors, baseline clonality was higher and tracked circulating CD8+ T-cell counts.

This clone was observed once. Its antigen is undetermined. Between the trimmed V and J ends, which lost 2 bases and 0 bases, there was a span of 11 bases. Germline V gene sequence: CDR1 MNHEY, CDR2 SVGAGI. The CDR3 consists of 15 residues. Cryopreserved PBMCs were the source of around 2 micrograms of genomic DNA, which went to TCR beta libraries. Some clones are missing from TCRdb's copy, which holds only in-frame ones; the method was immunoSEQ multiplex PCR. The sample contains 150,000 or so clones, 70% to 85% of which appear only once. The TCR sequence derives from a human donor with chronic lymphocytic leukemia. The source material was PBMCs, sampled after 12 months of ibrutinib treatment. The genes are TRBV6-5 and TRBJ2-7; possible D gene TRBD2, 5 bases. CDR3 in amino acids: CASSYEGTSSYEQYF. The CDR3 region has the DNA TGTGCCAGCAGTTACGAGGGAACCAGCTCCTACGAGCAGTACTTC.